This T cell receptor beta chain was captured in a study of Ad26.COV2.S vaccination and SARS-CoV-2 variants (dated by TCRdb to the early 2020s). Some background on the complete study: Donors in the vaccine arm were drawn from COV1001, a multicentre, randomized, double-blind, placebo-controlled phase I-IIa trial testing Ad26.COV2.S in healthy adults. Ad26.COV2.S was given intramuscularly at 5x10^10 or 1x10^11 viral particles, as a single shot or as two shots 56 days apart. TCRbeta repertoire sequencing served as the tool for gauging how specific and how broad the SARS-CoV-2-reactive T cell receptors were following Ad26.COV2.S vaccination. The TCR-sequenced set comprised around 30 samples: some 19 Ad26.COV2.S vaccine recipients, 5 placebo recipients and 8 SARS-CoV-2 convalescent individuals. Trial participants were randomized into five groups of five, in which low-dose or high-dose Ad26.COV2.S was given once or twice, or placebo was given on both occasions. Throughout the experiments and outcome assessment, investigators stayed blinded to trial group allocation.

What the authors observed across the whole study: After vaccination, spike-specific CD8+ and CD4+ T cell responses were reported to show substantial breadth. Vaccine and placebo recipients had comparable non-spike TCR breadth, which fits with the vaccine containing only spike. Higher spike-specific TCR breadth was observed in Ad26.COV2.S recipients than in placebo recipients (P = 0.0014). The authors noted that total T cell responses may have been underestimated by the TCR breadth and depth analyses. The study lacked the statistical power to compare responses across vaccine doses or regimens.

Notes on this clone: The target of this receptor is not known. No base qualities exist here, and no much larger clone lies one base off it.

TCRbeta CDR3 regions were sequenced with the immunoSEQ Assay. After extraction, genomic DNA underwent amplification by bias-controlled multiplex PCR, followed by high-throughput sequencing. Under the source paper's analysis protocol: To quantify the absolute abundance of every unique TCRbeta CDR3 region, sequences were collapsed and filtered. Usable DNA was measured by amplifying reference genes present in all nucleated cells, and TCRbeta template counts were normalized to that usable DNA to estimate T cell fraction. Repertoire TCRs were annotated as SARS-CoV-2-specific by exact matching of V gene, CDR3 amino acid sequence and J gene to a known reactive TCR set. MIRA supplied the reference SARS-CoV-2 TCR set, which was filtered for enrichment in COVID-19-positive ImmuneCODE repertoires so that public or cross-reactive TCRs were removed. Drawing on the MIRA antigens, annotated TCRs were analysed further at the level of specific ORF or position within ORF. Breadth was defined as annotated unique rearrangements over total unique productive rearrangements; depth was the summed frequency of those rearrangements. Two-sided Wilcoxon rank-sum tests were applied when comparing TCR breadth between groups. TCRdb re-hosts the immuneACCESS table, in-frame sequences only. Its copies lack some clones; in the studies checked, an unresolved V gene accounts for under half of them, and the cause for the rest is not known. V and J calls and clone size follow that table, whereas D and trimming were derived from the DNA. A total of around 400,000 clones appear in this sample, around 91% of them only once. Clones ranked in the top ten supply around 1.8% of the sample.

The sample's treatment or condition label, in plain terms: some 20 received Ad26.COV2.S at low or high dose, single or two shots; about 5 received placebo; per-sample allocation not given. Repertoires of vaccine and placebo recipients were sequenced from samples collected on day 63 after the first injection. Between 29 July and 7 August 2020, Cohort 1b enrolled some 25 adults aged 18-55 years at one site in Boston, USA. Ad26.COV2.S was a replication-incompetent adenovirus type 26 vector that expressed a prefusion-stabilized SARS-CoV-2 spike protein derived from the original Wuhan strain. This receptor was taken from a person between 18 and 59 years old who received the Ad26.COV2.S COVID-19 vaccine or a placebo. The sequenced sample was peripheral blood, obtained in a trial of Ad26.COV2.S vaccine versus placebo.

The DNA reads as follows: TGTGCCAGCAGCCTAAATACGCTAGCGGGCGGAATCACAGATACGCAGTATTTT. This encodes CASSLNTLAGGITDTQYF. The sequence links TRBV27 to TRBJ2-3; TRBD2 agrees with 8 junctional bases. The germline V gene (reference sequence) yields MNHEY for CDR1 and SMNVEV for CDR2. From its cysteine to its phenylalanine, the CDR3 spans 18 amino acids. Only CDR3 DNA is held: 54 bases, read in frame from base 1. Unmatched junction bases come to 16, with V trimmed by 6 bases and J by 2 bases.